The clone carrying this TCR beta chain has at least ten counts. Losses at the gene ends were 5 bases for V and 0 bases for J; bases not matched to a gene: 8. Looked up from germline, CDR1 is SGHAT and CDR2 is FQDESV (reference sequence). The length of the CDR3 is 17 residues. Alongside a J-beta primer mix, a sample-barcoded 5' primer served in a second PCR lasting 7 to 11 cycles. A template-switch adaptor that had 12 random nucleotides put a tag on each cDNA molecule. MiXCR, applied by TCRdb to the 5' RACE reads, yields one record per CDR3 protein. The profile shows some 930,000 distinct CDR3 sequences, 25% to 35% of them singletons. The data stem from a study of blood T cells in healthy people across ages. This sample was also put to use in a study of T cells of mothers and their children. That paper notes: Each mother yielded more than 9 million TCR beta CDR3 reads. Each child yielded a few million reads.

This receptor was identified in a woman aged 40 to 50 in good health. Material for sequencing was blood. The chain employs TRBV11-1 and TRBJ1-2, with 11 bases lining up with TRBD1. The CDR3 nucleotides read TGTGCCAGCAGCCCTGGACAGGGGGCAAATACTAACTATGGCTACACCTTC. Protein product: CASSPGQGANTNYGYTF.